The clone carrying this T cell receptor beta chain was counted only a few times. Its antigen is unidentified. The treatment is: oral pan-JAK inhibitor, 5-10 mg twice daily. This sample was taken from a study of CD8+ T cells in alopecia areata. This CDR3 is 13 amino acids long. Trimming shortened V by 5 bases and J by 5 bases, and 12 bases separated the two germline ends. The germline CDR1 and CDR2 sequences are MGHDK and SYGVNS. The study's findings and limits: Since there was just one nonresponder, nobody can yet say how baseline CD8+ expansion ties to response. Scalp samples also contribute reads from the resident alphabeta T cells found in normal skin. An increase in clonality over normal scalp was evident in lesional scalp, especially alopecia totalis/universalis.

Sequencing relied on a cDNA template that was reverse transcribed from extracted RNA. Data came from immunoSEQ multiplex PCR; TCRdb stores just in-frame clones and leaves some out. The sample consists of over 250,000 clones, around 64% of them appearing once. The origin of this receptor is a human donor with alopecia areata. Sequences were derived from CD4+ T cells sorted from blood, sampled between weeks 51 and 52, from a patient treated with tofacitinib. The V call is TRBV25-1, the J call TRBJ1-2, with TRBD1 as a possible D gene (5 bases). CDR3 nucleotide sequence: TGTGCCAGCAGTTTAGGGGATATTTATGGCTACACCTTC. This translates into CASSLGDIYGYTF.